These T cell receptor beta chains were read from a single sample in a study of tumor-infiltrating lymphocytes in oesophageal squamous cell carcinoma. TCRdb re-called the PCR reads through MiXCR, storing one row per CDR3 protein. Among more than 15,000 distinct CDR3 sequences listed, roughly 41% were seen once. Sequencing was performed on normal esophageal tissue next to the tumor. The origin of the receptors is a male donor with esophageal squamous cell carcinoma. Both conserved end residues are part of each CDR3. A D gene is named only where the DNA matches it firmly. The size entry is marked missing in some rows and otherwise reads once, few, many or a size class.

d_call	clone_size	v_call	j_call	cdr3_aa	cdr3_nt
.	few	TRBV7-6	TRBJ2-5	CASSLGGPKGETQYF	TGTGCCAGCAGCTTAGGAGGACCAAAGGGGGAGACCCAGTACTTC
.	.	TRBV7-6	TRBJ2-3	CASSSHSTPSTDTQYF	TGTGCCAGCAGCTCCCACAGTACTCCTAGCACAGATACGCAGTATTTT
.	medium-sized	TRBV6-1	TRBJ2-3	CASRDVARGKDTQYF	TGTGCCAGCAGGGATGTCGCGAGGGGTAAAGATACGCAGTATTTT
.	once	TRBV7-6	TRBJ2-3	CASSPDRIPSKTDTQYF	TGTGCCAGCAGCCCTGACAGGATCCCTTCCAAAACAGATACGCAGTATTTT
.	.	TRBV7-2	TRBJ1-1	CASSLGGQRNTEAFF	TGTGCCAGCAGCTTAGGGGGGCAGAGGAACACTGAAGCTTTCTTT
TRBD1	.	TRBV12-3/TRBV12-4	TRBJ1-1	CASSRPGQGNTEAFF	TGTGCCAGCAGTCGTCCGGGACAGGGGAACACTGAAGCTTTCTTT
.	many	TRBV6-1	TRBJ2-7	CASSQTETSSYEQYF	TGTGCCAGCAGTCAAACCGAGACTAGCTCCTACGAGCAGTACTTC
TRBD2	.	TRBV7-3	TRBJ2-1	CASMVAGGDEQFF	TGTGCCAGCATGGTAGCGGGAGGCGATGAGCAGTTCTTC
.	.	TRBV11-3	TRBJ2-5	CASSLGMGGETQYF	TGTGCCAGCAGCTTAGGAATGGGCGGAGAGACCCAGTACTTC
TRBD1	.	TRBV28	TRBJ2-2	CASSDPGQGPPGLFF	TGTGCCAGCAGCGACCCGGGACAGGGACCCCCGGGACTGTTTTTT
.	.	TRBV13	TRBJ2-5	CASSLSYQETQYF	TGTGCCAGCAGCTTATCGTACCAAGAGACCCAGTACTTC